These 13 T cell receptor beta chains came from one sample sequenced in a study of shared clonotypes between healthy human individuals. The naive CD8 fraction comprised CD45RO-negative cells positively selected for CCR7 and excluded terminally differentiated effector memory CD45RA+ cells. Clones were read by immunoSEQ multiplex PCR, and TCRdb kept only the in-frame ones, dropping some. This sample yields hundreds of thousands of clones, of which roughly 96% are seen a single time; roughly 0.1% belongs to the top ten. Sequencing was carried out using naive CD8+ T cells sorted from blood. The source of these receptors is a young woman in good health.

The V gene is TRBV28, the J gene TRBJ1-5; possible D gene TRBD1, 6 bases. The germline V and J ends were trimmed by 3 bases and 2 bases, with 14 bases remaining between them. The CDR3 contains 16 residues. The germline V gene has CDR1 MDHEN and CDR2 SYDVKM. This CDR3 is CASSFAGAYGNQPQHF. The DNA of the CDR3 is TGTGCCAGCAGTTTTGCGGGGGCATACGGCAATCAGCCCCAGCATTTT.

DNA for the CDR3: TGCGCCAGCAGGTCCCCTACCTACAATGAGCAGTTCTTC. Its protein is CASRSPTYNEQFF. The J gene is TRBJ2-1, the V gene TRBV10-2; D unresolved. Germline V gene data show CDR1 as WSHSY and CDR2 as SAAADI. The CDR3 sequence is 13 residues long. V lost 6 bases, J lost 2 bases, and 8 bases lay in between.

Note on this clone: Germline is not matched at one junction end, which may reflect a read error. This chain joins TRBV30 and TRBJ1-2; D possibly corresponds to TRBD1 (5 bases). The germline CDR1 and CDR2 sequences are GTSNPN and SVGIG (reference sequence). The CDR3 runs to 15 residues. The CDR3 spells CAWTTGTNFYYGYTF. The CDR3 DNA reads as TGTGCCTGGACCACCGGGACCAATTTTTACTACGGCTACACCTTC.

This chain uses TRBV7-8 with TRBJ1-1; TRBD1 matches at 9 bases. CDR1 is SGHVS, CDR2 FQNEAQ, per germline. The length of the CDR3 is 17 residues. V dropped 5 bases and J dropped 1; count of bases not matched to a gene: 11. CDR3 nucleotide sequence: TGTGCCAGCAGCCGGGGACAGGGAACTGTTGCGAACACTGAAGCTTTCTTT. It is translated as CASSRGQGTVANTEAFF.

This rearrangement joins TRBV2 to TRBJ2-1; possible D gene TRBD1, 6 bases. CDR1 and CDR2 (germline): SNHLY, FYNNEI. The CDR3 is 15 amino acids. With 4 bases removed from V and 8 bases from J, the gap between germline ends came to 18 bases. The CDR3 coding sequence is TGTGCCAGCAGTGGTCGGCAGGGGTTATCGTATGAGCAGTTCTTC. As protein: CASSGRQGLSYEQFF.

The V gene is TRBV19, the J gene TRBJ1-1; TRBD1 is a possible D gene (5 bases). Germline V gene sequence: CDR1 LNHDA, CDR2 SQIVND (reference sequence). Trimming cost V 3 bases and J 0 bases, with 14 bases left between them. The CDR3 totals 16 residues. This chain's CDR3 is CASSIKQWGMNTEAFF. CDR3 nucleotide sequence: TGTGCCAGTAGTATTAAGCAATGGGGGATGAACACTGAAGCTTTCTTT.

V is TRBV5-1 and J is TRBJ2-7; the match to TRBD2 covers 14 bases. Looked up from germline, CDR1 is SGHRS and CDR2 is YFSETQ. V shed 7 bases, J shed 2 bases, and the junction held 11 bases outside the gene matches. The CDR3 length is 17 residues. CDR3 bases: TGCGCCAGCCGCGCCGGGACTAGCGGGAGATCTACCTACGAGCAGTACTTC. This sequence encodes CASRAGTSGRSTYEQYF.

The chain joins TRBV29-1 to TRBJ2-5; 7 positions match TRBD1. This CDR3 has 14 residues. V trimming: 1 base; J trimming: 5 bases; junction bases outside the gene matches: 7. Per germline, CDR1 SQVTM and CDR2 ANQGSEA. This CDR3 is CSVEGQGVGETQYF. The CDR3 nucleotides read TGCAGCGTTGAAGGTCAGGGGGTTGGGGAGACCCAGTACTTC.

The chain recombines TRBV6-1 with TRBJ2-6; 10 bases agree with TRBD1. The V segment lost 2 bases and the J segment 4 bases; nucleotides outside the gene matches: 5. The CDR3 is 17 residues long. CDR1 and CDR2 from the germline V gene are MNHNS and SASEGT. The CDR3 DNA sequence: TGTGCCAGCAGTGAACCGGGACAGGGGCGAGGGGCCAACGTCCTGACTTTC. Amino acids: CASSEPGQGRGANVLTF.

The chain links TRBV12-5 to TRBJ2-1; 13 bases are a match to TRBD2. Unmatched junction bases numbered 3, after V lost 1 base and J lost 6 bases. Germline-derived CDR1 and CDR2 are LGHNT and FRNRAP. CDR3 length: 16 amino acids. CDR3 nucleotides: TGTGCTAGTGGTTTGGGAACTAGCGGGAGGGGCAATGAGCAGTTCTTC. It encodes CASGLGTSGRGNEQFF.

This chain uses TRBV7-8 with TRBJ1-1; D gene uncertain. Germline-derived CDR1 and CDR2 are SGHVS and FQNEAQ. Trimming pared 2 bases from V and 1 base from J, leaving 11 bases between. This CDR3 spans 15 amino acids. The CDR3 region has the DNA TGTGCCAGCAGCTTATGGTCCAGTGGGAACACTGAAGCTTTCTTT. Protein: CASSLWSSGNTEAFF. The full variable domain, in which reference TRBV7-8 and TRBJ1-1 provide the parts outside the CDR3, is GAGVSQSPRYKVAKRGQDVALRCDPISGHVSLFWYQQALGQGPEFLTYFQNEAQLDKSGLPSDRFFAERPEGSVSTLKIQRTQQEDSAVYLCASSLWSSGNTEAFFGQGTRLTVV.

This rearrangement joins TRBV27 to TRBJ2-1; 8 bases map to TRBD1. The V and J ends lost 6 bases and 3 bases, in that order; junction bases with no gene match: 1. Germline CDR1 MNHEY, CDR2 SMNVEV (reference sequence). CDR3 length equals 13 residues. CDR3 bases: TGTGCCAGCAGCGGACAGGGCTACAATGAGCAGTTCTTC. It translates to CASSGQGYNEQFF.

Here the CDR3 DNA reads TGTGCCAGCAGCACTGGACGGGAAGCAGGCGATGAGCAGTTCTTC. Amino acids: CASSTGREAGDEQFF. The chain employs TRBV7-9 and TRBJ2-1; the D gene is possibly TRBD2 (5 bases). This CDR3 is 15 amino acids long. The ends were cut back, 5 bases at V and 8 bases at J, with 19 bases in the middle. From germline, CDR1 is SEHNR and CDR2 FQNEAQ (reference sequence).